The clone carrying this T cell receptor (beta chain) was counted ten times or more. These data belong to a study of early T cells in non-severe SARS-CoV-2 infection. V shed 2 bases and J shed 4 bases, with 9 bases lying between them. Germline assignment: CDR1 SGHRS and CDR2 YFSETQ. The CDR3 is 13 residues long. Individual cDNA molecules received unique molecular identifiers during library preparation. TCRdb independently ran MiXCR on the 5' RACE reads; one entry per CDR3 protein. The sample contains 86,000 or so distinct CDR3 sequences, less than 8% of which appear only once. The sequencing sample was made of whole blood. This clonotype was sampled from an adult who was a healthcare worker with PCR-confirmed SARS-CoV-2 infection or an uninfected control (not recorded which). The chain links TRBV5-1 to TRBJ1-1; D not resolved. The CDR3 spells CASSLPGVTEAFF. Written as DNA, the CDR3 is TGCGCCAGCAGCTTACCGGGAGTCACTGAAGCTTTCTTT.